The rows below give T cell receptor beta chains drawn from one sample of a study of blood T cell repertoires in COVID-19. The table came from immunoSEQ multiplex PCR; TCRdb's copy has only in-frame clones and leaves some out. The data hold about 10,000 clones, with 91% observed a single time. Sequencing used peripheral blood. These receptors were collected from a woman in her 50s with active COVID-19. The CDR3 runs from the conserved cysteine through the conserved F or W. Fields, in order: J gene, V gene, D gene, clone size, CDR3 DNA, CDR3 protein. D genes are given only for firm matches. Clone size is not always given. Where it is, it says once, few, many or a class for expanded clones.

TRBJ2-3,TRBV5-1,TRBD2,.,TGCGCCAGCAGCTTGTGGGGGGGTACAGATACGCAGTATTTT,CASSLWGGTDTQYF
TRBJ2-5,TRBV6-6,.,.,TGTGCCAGCAGTACCCGGGGGTCCCTCAAAGAGACCCAGTACTTC,CASSTRGSLKETQYF
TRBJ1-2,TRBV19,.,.,TGTGCCAGTAGTATCGAACAGGGTCCTTCCCTGGCCTATGGCTACACCTTC,CASSIEQGPSLAYGYTF
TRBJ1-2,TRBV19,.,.,TGTGCCAGTAGTATAGCGGGACAACTCTATGGCTACACCTTC,CASSIAGQLYGYTF
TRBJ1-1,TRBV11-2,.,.,TGTGCCAGCAGCCGTATGACTGCAAACACTGAAGCTTTCTTT,CASSRMTANTEAFF
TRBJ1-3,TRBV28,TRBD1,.,TGTGCCAGCAGTTTCCATACAGGGGGCTCTGGAAACACCATATATTTT,CASSFHTGGSGNTIYF
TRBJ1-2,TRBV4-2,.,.,TGTGCCAGCAGCTCTCCGTTTCAGACATCTAACTATGGCTACACCTTC,CASSSPFQTSNYGYTF
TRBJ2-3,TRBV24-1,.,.,TGTGCCACCAGTTCCAGACTTGCCCCATATCCGGATACGCAGTATTTT,CATSSRLAPYPDTQYF
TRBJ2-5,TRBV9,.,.,TGTGCCAGCAGCACAGGGGCTTCTAGCGGGCAAGAGACCCAGTACTTC,CASSTGASSGQETQYF
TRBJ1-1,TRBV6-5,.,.,TGTGCCAGCAACACGCGGGGGCAGAACACTGAAGCTTTCTTT,CASNTRGQNTEAFF
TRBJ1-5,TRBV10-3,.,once,TGTGCCATCAGTGGGGCGATCTCGGAGCCCCAGCATTTT,CAISGAISEPQHF
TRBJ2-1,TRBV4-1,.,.,TGCGCCAGCAGCCAAGGACTGTACAATGAGCAGTTCTTC,CASSQGLYNEQFF
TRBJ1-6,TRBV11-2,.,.,TGTGCCAGCAGCCCGCGGGGCGTGGGTAATTCACCCCTCCACTTT,CASSPRGVGNSPLHF
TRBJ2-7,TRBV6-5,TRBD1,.,TGTGCCAGCAGTTACGCCTCCGGGACAGCTTACGAGCAGTACTTC,CASSYASGTAYEQYF
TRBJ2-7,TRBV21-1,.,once,TGTGCCAGCAGCAAATTAAGGGGGGACAGGGCGGTCTACGAGCAGTACTTC,CASSKLRGDRAVYEQYF
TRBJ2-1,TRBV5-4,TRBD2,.,TGTGCCAGCAGTCTGACTAGCGGGAGTAACAATGAGCAGTTCTTC,CASSLTSGSNNEQFF
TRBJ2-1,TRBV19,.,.,TGTGCCAGCCGAACAGGTCAGGCTTCAAATGAGCAGTTCTTC,CASRTGQASNEQFF
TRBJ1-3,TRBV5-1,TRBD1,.,TGCGCCAGCAGCCCCAGGGGGGACGGATCCTCTGGAAACACCATATATTTT,CASSPRGDGSSGNTIYF
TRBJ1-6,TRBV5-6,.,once,TGTGCCAGCAGCTTGATACAGAATAATTCACCCCTCCACTTT,CASSLIQNNSPLHF
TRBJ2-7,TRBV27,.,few,TGTGCCAGCAGTCTCACGAGGTCCTACGAGCAGTACTTC,CASSLTRSYEQYF